This TCR beta chain was documented in a study of response to subunit inactivated influenza vaccine. TCRdb fed the RT-PCR reads into MiXCR, producing one record per CDR3 protein. Among hundreds of thousands of distinct CDR3 sequences listed, approximately 7.1% were seen once. Study-level results: Every seasonal influenza vaccination brings in few new T cells, the authors suggested.

This clonotype came up a few times. As yet, its antigen is unknown. Here the sequenced sample was PBMCs from blood, taken about 23 months after vaccination. This clonotype was obtained from a man aged 45 to 75 who received an inactivated influenza vaccine.

CDR3 nucleotide sequence: TGCAGTGCTAGAGATCTCTGGACAGGGAAAGAGACCCAGTACTTC. Its translation is CSARDLWTGKETQYF. This chain links TRBV20-1 with TRBJ2-5, with 8 bases aligning to TRBD1. V lost 0 bases to trimming and J lost 3 bases; unmatched junction nucleotides: 6. CDR1 and CDR2 from the germline V gene are DFQATT and SNEGSKA (reference sequence). There are 15 residues in the CDR3.